This T cell receptor (beta chain) was sequenced for a study of PD-1 blockade in classical Hodgkin lymphoma. This clone is a singleton in its sample. The antigen remains undetermined. Following autologous stem cell transplantation, relapse occurred in every patient, and exposure to brentuximab vedotin varied. Reported best responses ranged across complete response, partial response or progressive disease. The CDR3 has 14 residues. V trimming: 6 bases; J trimming: 4 bases; junction bases outside the gene matches: 6. In germline, CDR1 is SGDLS, CDR2 YYNGEE. Clones were read by immunoSEQ multiplex PCR, and TCRdb kept only the in-frame ones, dropping some. The profile shows more than 30,000 clones, 88% of them singletons. General observations from the study: A significant rise in TCR diversity was seen by C4D1 for CD4+ cells but not for CD8+ cells. Excluded were patients who started nivolumab under 1 year after ASCT, a group that had lower diversity. Complete responders entered with baseline diversity on par with newly diagnosed patients, the results showed.

This chain joins TRBV9 and TRBJ2-2; TRBD2 agrees at 7 bases. The sequence came from a human donor with classical Hodgkin lymphoma. The sample here was peripheral blood mononuclear cells (PBMCs), taken before the second cycle of nivolumab. CDR3 coding DNA: TGTGCCAGCAACCGACTAGCTGGCACCGGGGAGCTGTTTTTT. This sequence encodes CASNRLAGTGELFF.